These 18 T cell receptor beta chains came from one sample sequenced in a study of Graves' ophthalmopathy and Graves' hyperthyroidism. Using RNA transcripts, the TCR beta CDR3 regions were amplified. HTBI-primed first-round RT-PCR preceded second-round multiplex PCR. TCRdb recomputed calls from the multiplex PCR reads with MiXCR, one row per CDR3 protein. This table holds over a million distinct CDR3 sequences, about 35% found once. Sequencing input: peripheral blood or thyroid tissue (not recorded which). The receptors shown here come from an adult man with Graves' hyperthyroidism.

This chain links TRBV29-1 with TRBJ2-7; 7 bases are a match to TRBD1. The CDR3 contains 13 residues. CDR1 and CDR2 (germline): SQVTM, ANQGSEA. The ends lost 6 bases at V and 9 bases at J; junction bases unmatched: 14. The CDR3, as DNA: TGCAGCGTAGGAGACAGGGAGTCTGAGGGGCAGTACTTC. Protein: CSVGDRESEGQYF.

There are many counts of this clonotype. The genes are TRBV29-1 and TRBJ1-3; D gene uncertain. Germline-derived CDR1 and CDR2 are SQVTM and ANQGSEA. V lost 6 bases, J lost 0 bases, and 15 bases lay in between. The CDR3 has 15 residues. CDR3 residues: CSVHSVGISGNTIYF. The CDR3 bases are TGCAGCGTCCACTCAGTGGGGATCTCTGGAAACACCATATATTTT.

This clonotype was counted at least ten times. V gene TRBV24-1 combines with J gene TRBJ1-1; D is unresolved. The CDR3 has 13 residues. Germline CDR1 reads KGHDR; CDR2 reads SFDVKD. Trimming removed 7 bases from V and 0 bases from J, with 8 bases in between. CDR3 residues: CATRENLNTEAFF. In DNA form, the CDR3 reads TGTGCCACCAGAGAAAACCTGAACACTGAAGCTTTCTTT.

This clonotype was found many times. The genes are TRBV20-1 and TRBJ1-4, with no clear D. Germline lookup yields CDR1 DFQATT and CDR2 SNEGSKA (reference sequence). V lost 6 bases to trimming and J lost 3 bases, with 8 bases between them. This CDR3 is 12 amino acids long. CDR3 DNA sequence: TGCAGTGCCGCAGACCCTAATGAAAAACTGTTTTTT. The encoded protein is CSAADPNEKLFF.

A note on this clonotype: This may arise from a read error, as a much more abundant clone is one base away. The chain recombines TRBV5-1 with TRBJ2-7; 9 bases map to TRBD2. TRBJ2-5 explains the end of the DNA better; the J call may be wrong. The length of the CDR3 is 17 residues. Germline V lookup: CDR1 SGHRS, CDR2 YFSETQ. CDR3 nucleotide sequence: TGCGCCAGCAGCCTTGGGACTAGCAGGAGACGGGAGGAGACCCAGTACTTC. Protein product: CASSLGTSRRREETQYF.

The chain recombines TRBV7-9 with TRBJ1-2; D gene ambiguous. In germline, CDR1 is SEHNR, CDR2 FQNEAQ (reference sequence). The CDR3 has 12 amino acids. Trimming shortened V by 7 bases and J by 4 bases, and 10 bases separated the two germline ends. The CDR3, as DNA: TGTGCCAGCATGACTGAAGGCTATGGCTACACCTTC. Protein: CASMTEGYGYTF.

In this sample, this clonotype turned up many times. In DNA, the CDR3 is TGCAGGGCTGAGACAGGGGCGGACACTGAAGCTTTCTTT. It is translated as CRAETGADTEAFF. The chain recombines TRBV20-1 with TRBJ1-1; 8 bases are shared with TRBD1. From germline, CDR1 is DFQATT and CDR2 SNEGSKA (reference sequence). This CDR3 contains 13 residues.

This clonotype has a count of ten or more. The rearrangement joins TRBV4-2 to TRBJ1-3; D might be TRBD1 (5 bases). Germline loops: CDR1 LGHNA, CDR2 YNFKEQ. V lost 3 bases and J 3 bases, leaving 12 bases between the germline ends. There are 15 residues in the CDR3. CDR3: CASSHPTEIGNTIYF. The CDR3 region has the DNA TGTGCCAGCAGCCACCCGACAGAGATTGGAAACACCATATATTTT.

V gene TRBV7-9 combines with J gene TRBJ1-1; D unclear. Trimming left V 5 bases short and J 6 bases short, with 19 bases between. CDR3 length: 15 residues. The germline CDR1 and CDR2 sequences are SEHNR and FQNEAQ (reference sequence). The CDR3 coding sequence is TGTGCCAGCAGCACCAAGGCCGTATTGGCCGCTGAAGCTTTCTTT. It yields the protein CASSTKAVLAAEAFF.

The chain employs TRBV7-8 and TRBJ1-6; 10 bases map to TRBD1. The V and J ends lost 6 bases and 11 bases, in that order; junction bases with no gene match: 10. Germline loops: CDR1 SGHVS, CDR2 FQNEAQ. CDR3 length: 15 residues. CDR3 coding DNA: TGTGCCAGCAGGTCAAAACCGGGACAGGGGACACCCCTCCACTTT. Its translation is CASRSKPGQGTPLHF.

As for this clonotype: This may come from a read error, since a much larger clone is one base off. J is TRBJ1-1 and V is TRBV12-3 or TRBV12-4, with 7 nucleotides matching TRBD1. V gave up 8 bases and J gave up 7 bases; unmatched junction bases: 13. The CDR3 is 14 residues long. The CDR3 coding sequence is TGTGCCAGCTGCTTCGAGGACAGGCTCAATGAAGCTTTCTTT. Translated: CASCFEDRLNEAFF.

This clonotype appeared a single time. This clone may be a read error of a much larger clone one base away. The chain is built from TRBV7-9 and TRBJ1-1; D is undetermined. V lost 5 bases and J lost 3, with 7 bases in between. This CDR3 is 12 amino acids long. Germline V gene lookup returns CDR1 SEHNR and CDR2 FQNEAQ (reference sequence). The CDR3 bases are TGTGCCAGCAGCCAGTCGCACACTGAAGCTTTCTTT. Residues: CASSQSHTEAFF.

This clonotype occurred a few times. This may come from a read error, since a much larger clone is one base off. The chain couples TRBV13 to TRBJ2-7, with D perhaps TRBD1 or TRBD2 (5 bases each). The germline gives CDR1 PRHDT, CDR2 FYEKMQ (reference sequence). The CDR3 is 14 amino acids. The CDR3 coding sequence is TGTGCCGGCAGCTCAGGGAGACGGCTCTACGAGCAGTACTTC. Translation gives CAGSSGRRLYEQYF.

This clonotype came up a few times. The rearrangement uses TRBV12-3 or TRBV12-4 and TRBJ2-7, with TRBD2 identical over 9 bases. After removal of 4 bases from V and 3 bases from J, the junction contained 10 bases not matched to a gene. The CDR3 contains 16 residues. CDR3 in amino acids: CASSSLAGLAGYEQYF. The CDR3 DNA follows: TGTGCCAGCAGTTCCCTAGCGGGACTCGCGGGCTACGAGCAGTACTTC.

This clonotype was found many times. This chain uses TRBV6-5 with TRBJ1-1, with D tentatively TRBD1 (5 bases). CDR1 is MNHEY and CDR2 is SVGAGI in the germline V gene. V was cut by 2 bases and J by 3 bases, with 10 bases left in between. This CDR3 is 14 amino acids long. CDR3 residues: CASSYVGRDTEAFF. The CDR3 DNA sequence: TGTGCCAGCAGTTACGTGGGCAGGGACACTGAAGCTTTCTTT.

This chain uses TRBV18 with TRBJ1-2; D gene ambiguous. V was shortened by 6 bases and J by 3 bases, with 8 bases between the two germline ends. The CDR3 totals 12 residues. Germline V gene lookup returns CDR1 KGHSH and CDR2 LQKENI. The CDR3 coding sequence is TGTGCCAGCTCTAGGAATGACTATGGCTACACCTTC. Translated, it gives CASSRNDYGYTF.

Comment on this clonotype: Because the CDR3's place on the DNA is in doubt, the DNA is left out and the CDR3 is given as listed by TCRdb. The V and J genes are TRBV25-1 and TRBJ1-2; no check of the table's D call, TRBD1, against the DNA was made. Per the germline V gene, CDR1 is MGHDK and CDR2 is SYGVNS. Termini included, the CDR3 measures 15 amino acids. CDR3 sequence reads: CACSARRDRDYGYTF.

The genes are TRBV7-3 and TRBJ2-6; D possibly matches TRBD1 or TRBD2 (5 bases each). The CDR3 covers 17 residues. Trimming removed 6 bases at V and 0 bases at J, with 15 bases between. Germline CDR1 and CDR2: SGHTA and FQGTGA. Written as DNA, the CDR3 is TGTGCCAGCAGTCCTCCCCTTGGGGGCTCTGGGGCCAACGTCCTGACTTTC. It translates to CASSPPLGGSGANVLTF.